These 28 T cell receptor beta chains were sequenced from one sample in a study of yellow fever vaccine responses in identical twins. TCRdb called the RT-PCR reads again in MiXCR, with one record for every CDR3 protein. The sample holds roughly 17,000 distinct CDR3 sequences, roughly 72% seen once. The sample consisted of T cells from blood (PBMCs), unsorted or a sorted subset (not recorded which), taken before or after yellow fever vaccination (not recorded which). The receptors shown here come from a woman aged 18-29 years who received the yellow fever vaccine.

The rearrangement links TRBV5-4 to TRBJ1-1; D is unresolved. Trimming took 0 bases from V and 1 from J, leaving 7 bases between them. Germline lookup yields CDR1 SGHNT and CDR2 YYREEE (reference sequence). The CDR3 runs to 14 residues. Here the CDR3 DNA reads TGTGCCAGCAGCTTGGTTTCGGAGAACACTGAAGCTTTCTTT. Translated: CASSLVSENTEAFF.

The chain carries TRBV5-6 and TRBJ2-5; D perhaps matches TRBD1 (5 bases). Trimming took off 0 bases at V and 0 bases at J, with 9 bases between the two ends. Germline assignment: CDR1 SGHDT and CDR2 YYEEEE. This CDR3 contains 15 residues. CDR3 amino acids: CASSLDRSYQETQYF. CDR3 bases: TGTGCCAGCAGCTTGGACAGGAGTTACCAAGAGACCCAGTACTTC.

This clonotype was seen a handful of times. This sequence joins TRBV12-3 or TRBV12-4 and TRBJ2-7; the D is unclear. Trimming removed 9 bases from V and 5 bases from J, with 41 bases in between. The CDR3 is 21 residues long. The CDR3 nucleotides read TGTGCCAGAACTCCAAACGAAACCTTAAGAAACGGGCCTTCAAGGATTCACGAGCAGTACTTC. The encoded protein is CARTPNETLRNGPSRIHEQYF.

The CDR3 reads CASSPGPGPRNTEAFF. Written as DNA, the CDR3 is TGCGCCAGCAGCCCCGGACCGGGACCCAGGAACACTGAAGCTTTCTTT. This chain connects TRBV5-1 to TRBJ1-1; maybe TRBD1 (5 bases). Germline V gives CDR1 SGHRS, CDR2 YFSETQ. The CDR3 is 16 residues long. The V end lost 4 bases, the J end lost 1 base, and 17 bases lay between the germline ends. The full variable domain, with the rest looked up from reference TRBV5-1 and TRBJ1-1, is KAGVTQTPRYLIKTRGQQVTLSCSPISGHRSVSWYQQTPGQGLQFLFEYFSETQRNKGNFPGRFSGRQFSNSRSEMNVSTLELGDSALYLCASSPGPGPRNTEAFFGQGTRLTVV.

The V and J genes are TRBV12-3 or TRBV12-4 and TRBJ1-6; D gene uncertain. V gave up 3 bases and J gave up 0 bases, with 6 bases separating them. There are 15 residues in the CDR3. CDR3 DNA sequence: TGTGCCAGCAGTTTCCGAAGCTCCTATAATTCACCCCTCCACTTT. Translated: CASSFRSSYNSPLHF.

The V call is TRBV5-4, the J call TRBJ1-1; D remains unclear. V lost 0 bases, J lost 6 bases, and 9 bases lay in between. Germline assignment: CDR1 SGHNT and CDR2 YYREEE (reference sequence). The CDR3 runs to 13 residues. Written as DNA, the CDR3 is TGTGCCAGCAGCTTGGGCGGTACGGCTGAAGCTTTCTTT. Translated, it gives CASSLGGTAEAFF.

The gene calls are TRBV10-3 and TRBJ2-3; unclear D gene. The CDR3 is made up of 12 amino acids. Deletions cut 1 base from V and 5 bases from J, with 4 bases between. Germline lookup yields CDR1 ENHRY and CDR2 SYGVKD. CDR3 coding DNA: TGTGCCATCAGTGAGTTCGGAGATACGCAGTATTTT. This sequence encodes CAISEFGDTQYF.

In nucleotides, the CDR3 is TGTGCCACTTCGGCGGGGGGAGGGTACAATGAGCAGTTCTTC. Protein product: CATSAGGGYNEQFF. The chain combines TRBV15 with TRBJ2-1; 8 bases map to TRBD2. The trim removed 9 bases at V and 4 bases at J, leaving 8 bases unmatched. CDR3 length: 14 residues. Germline CDR1 and CDR2: LNHNV and YYDKDF (reference sequence).

The genes are TRBV13 and TRBJ2-1; D ambiguous. Germline CDR1 PRHDT, CDR2 FYEKMQ (reference sequence). The ends were cut back, 8 bases at V and 9 bases at J, with 11 bases in the middle. The CDR3 has 11 amino acids. CDR3 sequence: CASRDRGEQFF. The CDR3 nucleotides read TGTGCCAGCCGAGATCGAGGTGAGCAGTTCTTC.

J is TRBJ2-5 and V is TRBV29-1; D ambiguous. This CDR3 spans 12 amino acids. CDR1 is SQVTM and CDR2 is ANQGSEA in the germline V gene. V gave up 3 bases and J gave up 3 bases, with 8 bases separating them. CDR3 in DNA: TGCAGCGTTGATGATTATAAAGAGACCCAGTACTTC. Protein sequence: CSVDDYKETQYF.

The chain combines TRBV10-3 with TRBJ2-7; no reliable D call. Germline values: CDR1 ENHRY, CDR2 SYGVKD. There are 13 residues in the CDR3. V was pared by 2 bases and J by 8 bases, with 13 bases between. The CDR3 reads CAISEMSSNQQYF. For the CDR3, the DNA is TGTGCCATCAGTGAGATGAGCTCGAACCAGCAGTACTTC.

This clonotype was observed a few times. J is TRBJ2-7 and V is TRBV2; D not certain. The CDR3 is 13 residues long. Trimming cost V 1 base and J 2 bases, with 6 bases left between them. Germline V gene lookup returns CDR1 SNHLY and CDR2 FYNNEI. CDR3 sequence reads: CASSEVQTYEQYF. CDR3 nucleotide sequence: TGTGCCAGCAGTGAAGTACAAACCTACGAGCAGTACTTC.

The V gene is TRBV11-1, the J gene TRBJ2-5, with TRBD1 identical over 9 bases. The CDR3 covers 16 residues. Germline trimming cut 3 bases from V and 1 base from J; bases unmatched to any gene: 6. The germline V gene encodes CDR1 SGHAT and CDR2 FQDESV (reference sequence). DNA for the CDR3: TGTGCCAGCAGCTTGACGGGACAGGGAAGCCAAGAGACCCAGTACTTC. Protein sequence: CASSLTGQGSQETQYF.

This clonotype was counted between two and nine times. The V call is TRBV13, the J call TRBJ2-1; 7 bases are a match to TRBD2. The CDR3 is 15 amino acids. CDR1 and CDR2 (germline): PRHDT, FYEKMQ (reference sequence). The junction had 20 bases not matched to a gene; V was cut back by 7 bases and J by 14 bases. The CDR3 nucleotides read TGTGCCAGCATTCGGGCGGGGGACTCCGGGGATGGTGAGTTCTTC. It translates to CASIRAGDSGDGEFF. The entire variable domain, with the rest obtained from reference TRBV13 and TRBJ2-1, is as follows: AAGVIQSPRHLIKEKRETATLKCYPIPRHDTVYWYQQGPGQDPQFLISFYEKMQSDKGSIPDRFSAQQFSDYHSELNMSSLELGDSALYFCASIRAGDSGDGEFFGPGTRLTVL.

J is TRBJ2-2 and V is TRBV6-1, with D perhaps matching TRBD1 (6 bases). The V gene's germline CDR1 is MNHNS and CDR2 SASEGT. The length of the CDR3 is 14 residues. V was shortened by 6 bases and J by 4 bases, with 12 bases between the two germline ends. The CDR3 reads CASRETGFTGELFF. In DNA, the CDR3 is TGTGCCAGCAGAGAAACAGGGTTCACCGGGGAGCTGTTTTTT.

The V call is TRBV23-1, the J call TRBJ2-5, with D unresolved. TRBV23-1 is labeled an ORF, and its function is uncertain. Trimming stripped 7 bases from V and 5 bases from J, with 8 bases between. The CDR3 runs to 11 residues. CDR3 amino acids: CASTPSETQYF. CDR3 in DNA: TGCGCCAGCACCCCATCGGAGACCCAGTACTTC.

The chain carries TRBV15 and TRBJ2-1, with D possibly being TRBD2 (6 bases). CDR1 is LNHNV, CDR2 YYDKDF, per germline (reference sequence). The V end was cut by 3 bases, the J end by 12 bases, with 15 bases between. The CDR3 covers 13 residues. CDR3 loop: CATSRGLHQGQFF. The CDR3 DNA sequence: TGTGCCACCAGCAGGGGACTGCACCAAGGGCAGTTCTTC.

The V gene is TRBV3-1, the J gene TRBJ2-1; unclear D gene. Deletions cut 4 bases from V and 15 bases from J, with 13 bases between. Germline assignment: CDR1 LGHDT and CDR2 YNNKEL (reference sequence). The CDR3 consists of 11 residues. The chain's CDR3 is CASSLGLRRFF. CDR3 in DNA: TGTGCCAGCAGCCTGGGCTTAAGACGGTTCTTC.

V is TRBV11-1 and J is TRBJ1-4, with a tentative D call TRBD1 (5 bases). With 2 bases removed from V and 5 bases from J, the gap between germline ends came to 15 bases. This CDR3 is built from 16 residues. Per the germline V gene, CDR1 is SGHAT and CDR2 is FQDESV (reference sequence). In DNA form, the CDR3 reads TGTGCCAGCAGCTTATCGGATTCAGGGTGGAATGAAAAACTGTTTTTT. As protein: CASSLSDSGWNEKLFF.

The V call is TRBV11-1, the J call TRBJ2-5; D not certain. Germline CDR1 reads SGHAT; CDR2 reads FQDESV (reference sequence). The CDR3 runs to 14 residues. Trimming removed 0 bases from V and 2 bases from J, with 7 bases in between. CDR3 nucleotides: TGTGCCAGCAGCTTAGCGGTCTTACAAGAGACCCAGTACTTC. Its translation: CASSLAVLQETQYF.

The chain joins TRBV11-3 to TRBJ1-1, with a weak D call TRBD1 (6 bases). Trimming pared 8 bases from V and 1 base from J, leaving 20 bases between. The CDR3 loop spans 16 amino acids. The germline V gene encodes CDR1 SGHNT and CDR2 YENEEA. The CDR3 here is CASASLVDSQNTEAFF. The CDR3 DNA reads as TGTGCCAGCGCTTCTCTTGTGGACAGCCAGAACACTGAAGCTTTCTTT.

The rearrangement joins TRBV5-1 to TRBJ2-5; D call uncertain. V lost 0 bases, J lost 5 bases, and 14 bases lay in between. The germline V gene has CDR1 SGHRS and CDR2 YFSETQ. The CDR3 has 15 amino acids. The CDR3, as DNA: TGCGCCAGCAGCTTGGAAGCAGGCCGGTGGGAGACCCAGTACTTC. It codes for CASSLEAGRWETQYF.

V and J are TRBV3-1 and TRBJ2-1; 13 nucleotides agree with TRBD2. The CDR3 sequence is 15 residues long. Germline values: CDR1 LGHDT, CDR2 YNNKEL (reference sequence). V shed 4 bases and J 8 bases; nucleotides not matched to a gene: 5. The CDR3 here is CASSLTSGGVDEQFF. The DNA for the CDR3 is TGTGCCAGCAGCCTCACTAGCGGGGGGGTCGATGAGCAGTTCTTC.

This clonotype has just a few counts. V gene TRBV29-1 combines with J gene TRBJ2-1, with D possibly being TRBD1 (6 bases). CDR3 length: 13 amino acids. The V gene's germline CDR1 is SQVTM and CDR2 ANQGSEA. V was cut by 5 bases and J by 3 bases, with 11 bases left in between. The CDR3 loop is CSVRGQGYNEQFF. Here the CDR3 DNA reads TGCAGCGTTAGGGGACAAGGCTACAATGAGCAGTTCTTC.

The genes are TRBV9 and TRBJ2-1, with no clear D. V gave up 0 bases and J gave up 4 bases, with 11 bases separating them. Looked up from germline, CDR1 is SGDLS and CDR2 is YYNGEE. CDR3 size: 15 residues. The CDR3 nucleotides read TGTGCCAGCAGCGTAGCCCAGCTAACATACAATGAGCAGTTCTTC. This encodes CASSVAQLTYNEQFF.

The V and J genes are TRBV6-2 or TRBV6-3 and TRBJ1-3; D uncertain. V was cut by 2 bases and J by 0 bases, with 11 bases left in between. Looked up from germline, CDR1 is MNHEY and CDR2 is SVGEGT. This CDR3 spans 16 amino acids. CDR3 bases: TGTGCCAGCAGTTACGGCCGACACGTCTCTGGAAACACCATATATTTT. This codes for CASSYGRHVSGNTIYF.

V and J are TRBV3-1 and TRBJ2-1; D is unresolved. The ends were cut back, 4 bases at V and 10 bases at J, with 8 bases in the middle. This CDR3 is built from 11 residues. CDR1 is LGHDT, CDR2 YNNKEL, per germline (reference sequence). CDR3 bases: TGTGCCAGCAGCCGACCCACAGAGCAGTTCTTC. Protein: CASSRPTEQFF.

The table lists this clonotype with a few counts. The rearrangement links TRBV4-1 to TRBJ2-5; D is possibly TRBD2 (6 bases). Looked up from germline, CDR1 is MGHRA and CDR2 is YSYEKL. Trimming pared 5 bases from V and 1 base from J, leaving 11 bases between. This CDR3 has 14 amino acids. CDR3 DNA: TGCGCCAGCAGCTCCGGGACTTTCCAAGAGACCCAGTACTTC. As protein: CASSSGTFQETQYF.